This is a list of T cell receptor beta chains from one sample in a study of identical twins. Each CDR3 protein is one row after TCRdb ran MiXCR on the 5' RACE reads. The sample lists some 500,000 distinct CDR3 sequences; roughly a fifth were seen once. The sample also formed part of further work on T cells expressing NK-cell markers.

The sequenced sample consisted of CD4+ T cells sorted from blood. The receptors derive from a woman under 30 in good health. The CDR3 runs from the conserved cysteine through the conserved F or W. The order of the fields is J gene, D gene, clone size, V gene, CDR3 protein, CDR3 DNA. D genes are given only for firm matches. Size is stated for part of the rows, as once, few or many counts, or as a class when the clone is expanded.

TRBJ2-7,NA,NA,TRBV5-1,CASSLVQDSYEQYF,TGCGCCAGCAGCTTGGTGCAGGACTCCTACGAGCAGTACTTC
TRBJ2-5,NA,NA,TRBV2,CASSETPSGDQETQYF,TGTGCCAGCAGTGAAACGCCCAGCGGAGACCAAGAGACCCAGTACTTC
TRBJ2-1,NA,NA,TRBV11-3,CASSKLSGGSGNEQFF,TGTGCCAGCAGCAAGCTTAGTGGGGGATCAGGCAATGAGCAGTTCTTC
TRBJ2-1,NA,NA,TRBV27,CASMISSSWGSEQFF,TGTGCCAGCATGATTAGTTCATCATGGGGCTCTGAGCAGTTCTTC
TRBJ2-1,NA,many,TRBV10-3,CAIRESNEQFF,TGTGCCATCAGAGAAAGCAATGAGCAGTTCTTC
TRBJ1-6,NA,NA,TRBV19,CASSETVSVGSYNSPLHF,TGTGCCAGTAGTGAGACGGTCTCGGTGGGGTCCTATAATTCACCCCTCCACTTT
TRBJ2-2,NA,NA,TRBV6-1,CASSHGTSTGELFF,TGTGCCAGCAGCCACGGGACCAGCACCGGGGAGCTGTTTTTT
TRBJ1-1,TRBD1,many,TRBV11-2,CASTTRGTGETEAFF,TGTGCCAGCACTACCCGAGGGACAGGCGAAACTGAAGCTTTCTTT
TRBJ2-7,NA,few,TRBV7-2,CASSFKVGGYEQYF,TGTGCCAGCAGCTTTAAAGTGGGGGGTTACGAGCAGTACTTC
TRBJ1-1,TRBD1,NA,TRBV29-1,CSSAGTADTEAFF,TGCAGCTCCGCCGGGACAGCGGACACTGAAGCTTTCTTT
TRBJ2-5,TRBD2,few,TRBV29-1,CSGSGRALLETQYF,TGCAGCGGTAGCGGGAGGGCCCTCTTGGAGACCCAGTACTTC
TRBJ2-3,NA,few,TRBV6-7,CASTRGAPADTQYF,TGTGCCAGCACCAGAGGGGCTCCGGCAGATACGCAGTATTTT
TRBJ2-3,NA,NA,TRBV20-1,CSARDVGDTQYF,TGCAGTGCTAGAGATGTAGGGGATACGCAGTATTTT
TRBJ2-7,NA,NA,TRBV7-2,CASSRGSLRYEQYF,TGTGCCAGCAGTCGGGGGTCCCTCCGGTACGAGCAGTACTTC
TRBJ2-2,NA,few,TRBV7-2,CASSFGTPTGELFF,TGTGCCAGCAGCTTCGGGACTCCCACCGGGGAGCTGTTTTTT